The 2 T cell receptor beta chains presented below share a single source sample, sequenced in a study of T cells in women clearing cervical HPV infection. Data came from immunoSEQ multiplex PCR; TCRdb stores just in-frame clones and leaves some out. The sample data list tens of thousands of clones. Sequenced sample: blood buffy coat. These receptors were collected from a woman aged 18 to 75 with a cervical HPV16 infection that either progressed to CIN3+ or cleared (not recorded which).

As to this clone: The CDR3 is cut off 3 residues early in the read; its end comes from the germline J gene. V and J are TRBV6-2 or TRBV6-3 and TRBJ1-1, with TRBD1 matching 11 bases. The CDR3 is 16 residues long. Trimming took 5 bases from V and 4 from J; bases not matched to a gene: 9. Germline CDR1 is MNHEY and CDR2 is SVGEGT. The CDR3 loop reads CASSRPSGTGGTEAFF. The CDR3 DNA, read in part, is TGTGCCAGCAGTCGACCCTCCGGGACAGGGGGCACTGAA.

On this clone itself: Sequencing ends 3 residues short of the CDR3 end; the germline J gene provides the rest. J is TRBJ2-7 and V is TRBV19, with a weak D call TRBD1 (5 bases). Germline V gene data show CDR1 as LNHDA and CDR2 as SQIVND (reference sequence). V gave up 5 bases and J gave up 6 bases, with 17 bases separating them. The CDR3 has 14 amino acids. The chain's CDR3 is CASSPESGWREQYF. The CDR3 bases that were read are TGTGCCAGTAGTCCGGAATCAGGGTGGCGCGAG.